Presented here are 18 T cell receptor beta chains from one specimen sequenced in a study of shared clonotypes between healthy human individuals. The assay was immunoSEQ multiplex PCR, and TCRdb's table has in-frame clones only and misses some. Of millions of clones detected, roughly 96% appear once; the ten largest clones hold 0.1% to 0.15%. The material sequenced was naive CD4+ T cells sorted from blood. Regarding subset: CD45RA+ positively selected. The source is a man in his late teens or twenties in good health.

The rearrangement uses TRBV12-5 and TRBJ2-2; no clear D gene. V lost 6 bases and J lost 0, with 14 bases in between. Germline V gene sequence: CDR1 LGHNT, CDR2 FRNRAP. The CDR3 has 16 amino acids. Here the CDR3 reads CASGLNKGTNTGELFF. DNA for the CDR3: TGTGCTAGTGGCCTCAACAAGGGTACGAACACCGGGGAGCTGTTTTTT.

This clone came up once. CDR3 sequence: CASSAPEGTKNTGELFF. For the CDR3, the DNA is TGTGCCAGCAGCGCCCCTGAAGGGACTAAGAACACCGGGGAGCTGTTTTTT. The gene calls are TRBV7-8 and TRBJ2-2, with 7 bases lining up with TRBD2. V shed 5 bases and J 1 base; nucleotides not matched to a gene: 10. From germline, CDR1 is SGHVS and CDR2 FQNEAQ. This CDR3 is built from 17 residues.

On this clone: Additional DNA sequences in this sample encode the identical CDR3. The chain recombines TRBV9 with TRBJ2-3; D is ambiguous. The germline V and J ends were trimmed by 0 bases and 4 bases, with 6 bases remaining between them. This CDR3 has 13 amino acids. Germline V lookup: CDR1 SGDLS, CDR2 YYNGEE. This chain's CDR3 is CASSVGPPDTQYF. The CDR3 DNA is TGTGCCAGCAGCGTAGGTCCCCCAGATACGCAGTATTTT.

This chain joins TRBV4-2 and TRBJ1-4; maybe TRBD1 (5 bases). This CDR3 contains 15 residues. Trimming shortened V by 1 base and J by 13 bases, and 19 bases separated the two germline ends. Germline V gene lookup returns CDR1 LGHNA and CDR2 YNFKEQ. CDR3 bases: TGTGCCAGCAGCCAAGGGTCCGACTTTGAAAGGGGACTGTTTTTT. Translated: CASSQGSDFERGLFF.

The chain employs TRBV7-9 and TRBJ2-4, with 9 nucleotides matching TRBD1. Germline CDR1 reads SEHNR; CDR2 reads FQNEAQ (reference sequence). This CDR3 comprises 17 residues. J lost 6 bases, V lost 1 base, and 10 bases had no gene match. The CDR3 sequence: CASSLGIPGQGGNIQYF. The CDR3 DNA reads TGTGCCAGCAGCTTAGGGATACCGGGACAGGGAGGAAACATTCAGTACTTC.

The chain is built from TRBV28 and TRBJ2-1; TRBD1 might be the D (7 bases). Trimming removed 8 bases from V and 3 bases from J, with 14 bases in between. This CDR3 contains 14 residues. Germline V gives CDR1 MDHEN, CDR2 SYDVKM. In DNA form, the CDR3 reads TGTGCCAGCGGAGGAGGGGGCGGCTACAATGAGCAGTTCTTC. This sequence encodes CASGGGGGYNEQFF.

This sequence joins TRBV7-9 and TRBJ1-5; 9 bases line up with TRBD1. Trimming removed 1 base from V and 1 base from J; junction bases left unmatched: 2. This CDR3 region has 16 residues. Per germline, CDR1 SEHNR and CDR2 FQNEAQ (reference sequence). The CDR3, as DNA: TGTGCCAGCAGCTTAGGGGACAGGGCAAGCAATCAGCCCCAGCATTTT. It encodes CASSLGDRASNQPQHF.

The V call is TRBV4-1, the J call TRBJ1-1, with unresolved D. Germline V lookup: CDR1 MGHRA, CDR2 YSYEKL. This CDR3 is built from 16 residues. Trimming shortened V by 0 bases and J by 0 bases, and 11 bases separated the two germline ends. The CDR3 DNA reads as TGCGCCAGCAGCCAAGAGGGTAAAGTATTGAACACTGAAGCTTTCTTT. Its translation: CASSQEGKVLNTEAFF.

The chain carries TRBV7-2 and TRBJ1-4; 7 nucleotides agree with TRBD1. V lost 2 bases and J lost 7; bases outside the gene matches: 4. The CDR3 loop spans 14 amino acids. In germline, CDR1 is SGHTA, CDR2 FQGNSA. CDR3 nucleotides: TGTGCCAGCAGCTTAAACAGGGGCATTGAAAAACTGTTTTTT. Translation gives CASSLNRGIEKLFF.

The sample holds a few counts of this clone. This chain uses TRBV6-1 with TRBJ1-2; no clear D. The V gene's germline CDR1 is MNHNS and CDR2 SASEGT. Trimming removed 2 bases from V and 0 bases from J, with 10 bases in between. This CDR3 comprises 15 residues. The CDR3 loop is CASSERKSTNYGYTF. The DNA of the CDR3 is TGTGCCAGCAGTGAAAGAAAGAGTACTAACTATGGCTACACCTTC.

This chain links TRBV5-1 with TRBJ2-7, with 11 bases lining up with TRBD2. The CDR3 extends over 19 amino acids. Trimming took 2 bases from V and 4 from J; bases not matched to a gene: 17. CDR1 SGHRS and CDR2 YFSETQ come from the germline V gene. The chain's CDR3 is CASSFSGLAGILVPYEQYF. DNA for the CDR3: TGCGCCAGCAGCTTTTCCGGACTAGCGGGTATACTCGTCCCGTACGAGCAGTACTTC.

This chain links TRBV5-4 with TRBJ2-7; D tentatively reads TRBD1 or TRBD2 (5 bases each). The length of the CDR3 is 16 residues. Germline V gene data show CDR1 as SGHNT and CDR2 as YYREEE (reference sequence). V was cut by 0 bases and J by 0 bases, with 13 bases left in between. CDR3 DNA sequence: TGTGCCAGCAGCTTGGTTGGTGAGGGGCGCTCCTACGAGCAGTACTTC. Translated: CASSLVGEGRSYEQYF.

Of note for this clone: Other DNA sequences in the same sample also yield this CDR3. The chain combines TRBV29-1 with TRBJ1-1; no clear D gene. The CDR3 spans 13 residues. V shed 3 bases and J shed 1 base, with 9 bases lying between them. The V gene's germline CDR1 is SQVTM and CDR2 ANQGSEA. CDR3: CSVEGGENTEAFF. The DNA of the CDR3 is TGCAGCGTTGAGGGTGGGGAGAACACTGAAGCTTTCTTT.

V is TRBV20-1 and J is TRBJ1-5; weak D call: TRBD1 (5 bases). This CDR3 is built from 11 residues. Germline CDR1 is DFQATT and CDR2 is SNEGSKA (reference sequence). Trimming removed 5 bases from V and 15 bases from J, with 17 bases in between. CDR3 region: CSAAAGTATHF. CDR3 nucleotides: TGCAGTGCTGCAGCCGGGACTGCCACGCATTTT.

J is TRBJ2-5 and V is TRBV6-6, with 10 nucleotides matching TRBD2. The trim removed 4 bases at V and 4 bases at J, leaving 3 bases unmatched. The CDR3 totals 14 residues. In germline, CDR1 is MNHNY, CDR2 SVGAGI (reference sequence). As DNA, the CDR3 is TGTGCCAGCAGTTCGGCTAGCGGGGGAGAGACCCAGTACTTC. Translated, it gives CASSSASGGETQYF.

The genes are TRBV6-5 and TRBJ2-7; possibly TRBD1 or TRBD2 for D (5 bases each). V was trimmed by 6 bases and J by 1 base, leaving 16 bases between them. From germline, CDR1 is MNHEY and CDR2 SVGAGI. This CDR3 comprises 15 residues. The CDR3 here is CASSPGGADSYEQYF. DNA for the CDR3: TGTGCCAGCAGCCCTGGGGGAGCGGATTCCTACGAGCAGTACTTC.

DNA for the CDR3: TGCGCCAGCAGCCGAGCTACCCGGGACACACGTAATTCACCCCTCCACTTT. The encoded protein is CASSRATRDTRNSPLHF. The chain has TRBV4-3 and TRBJ1-6; perhaps TRBD1 as D (6 bases). Trimming pared 4 bases from V and 6 bases from J, leaving 19 bases between. In germline, CDR1 is LGHNA, CDR2 YSLEER. The CDR3 spans 17 residues.

J is TRBJ2-2 and V is TRBV5-4, with 8 bases identical to TRBD2. The CDR3 has 17 amino acids. Germline CDR1 is SGHNT and CDR2 is YYREEE (reference sequence). The V gene end was trimmed by 4 bases and the J gene end by 0 bases; junction bases not matched to a gene: 8. The CDR3 sequence: CASSRDTGGPNTGELFF. The CDR3 DNA reads TGTGCCAGCAGCCGAGATACGGGAGGGCCGAACACCGGGGAGCTGTTTTTT.